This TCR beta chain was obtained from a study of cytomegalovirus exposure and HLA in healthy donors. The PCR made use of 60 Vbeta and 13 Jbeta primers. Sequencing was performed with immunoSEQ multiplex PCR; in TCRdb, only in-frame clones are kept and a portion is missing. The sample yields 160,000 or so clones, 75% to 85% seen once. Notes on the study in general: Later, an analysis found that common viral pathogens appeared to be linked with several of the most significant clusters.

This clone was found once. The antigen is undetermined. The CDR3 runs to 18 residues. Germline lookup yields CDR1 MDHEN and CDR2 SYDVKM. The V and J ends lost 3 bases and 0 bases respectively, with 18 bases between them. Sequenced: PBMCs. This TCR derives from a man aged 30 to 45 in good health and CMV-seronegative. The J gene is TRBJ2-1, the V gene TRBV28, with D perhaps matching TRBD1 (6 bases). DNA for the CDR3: TGTGCCAGCAGTTTTGGGAACAGGGCCTCCGGCTCCTACAATGAGCAGTTCTTC. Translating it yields CASSFGNRASGSYNEQFF.